One and the same sample provided the 15 T cell receptor beta chains below, sequenced in a study of T-cell reconstitution after alpha-beta-depleted transplantation in children. Unique molecular identifiers were incorporated into the prepared TCRbeta library. Via MiXCR, TCRdb re-called the PCR reads, giving one row per CDR3 protein. Of roughly 610,000 distinct CDR3 sequences in the sample, 8% to 11% were seen once. Sequencing used PBMCs from the stem cell graft donor, obtained from the stem cell graft. Every receptor here comes from a human donor who donated a stem cell graft to a child with acute myeloid leukemia.

The chain carries TRBV6-1 and TRBJ2-1, with TRBD2 matching over 7 bases. V lost 8 bases and J lost 4; bases outside the gene matches: 5. The CDR3 length is 13 residues. Germline V gene data show CDR1 as MNHNS and CDR2 as SASEGT. CDR3 in DNA: TGTGCCAGCCAGACTAGCAGATACAATGAGCAGTTCTTC. Translation: CASQTSRYNEQFF.

This clonotype was recorded many times. The CDR3 sequence is CATRAGRGTGELFF. CDR3 nucleotide sequence: TGTGCCACCAGAGCCGGAAGGGGCACCGGGGAGCTGTTTTTT. V gene TRBV24-1 combines with J gene TRBJ2-2; D perhaps matches TRBD1 (5 bases). CDR3 length equals 14 residues. Germline V gene sequence: CDR1 KGHDR, CDR2 SFDVKD. Trimming removed 7 bases from V and 4 bases from J, with 12 bases in between.

V and J are TRBV11-2 and TRBJ1-5; D is possibly TRBD1 (5 bases). CDR1 is SGHAT and CDR2 is FQNNGV in the germline V gene. The CDR3 consists of 16 residues. Trimming pared 1 base from V and 4 bases from J, leaving 14 bases between. The CDR3 coding sequence is TGTGCCAGCAGCTTAGGACCGCAGCAGGGTAATCAGCCCCAGCATTTT. Its protein product is CASSLGPQQGNQPQHF. The entire variable domain, with the rest obtained from reference TRBV11-2 and TRBJ1-5, is as follows: EAGVAQSPRYKIIEKRQSVAFWCNPISGHATLYWYQQILGQGPKLLIQFQNNGVVDDSQLPKDRFSAERLKGVDSTLKIQPAKLEDSAVYLCASSLGPQQGNQPQHFGDGTRLSIL.

In its sample, this clonotype was seen a few times. The J gene is TRBJ2-3, the V gene TRBV10-3; D is possibly TRBD1 or TRBD2 (6 bases each). The CDR3 spans 14 residues. V was pared by 0 bases and J by 5 bases, with 9 bases between. Germline lookup yields CDR1 ENHRY and CDR2 SYGVKD. The CDR3 bases are TGTGCCATCAGTGAGTCGGGGGGACAAGATACGCAGTATTTT. Translation: CAISESGGQDTQYF.

This clonotype showed up many times. The chain recombines TRBV28 with TRBJ1-2; no clear D gene. V lost 4 bases and J lost 2, with 11 bases in between. The CDR3 sequence is 14 residues long. The germline V gene encodes CDR1 MDHEN and CDR2 SYDVKM. The chain's CDR3 is CASSWSTGNYGYTF. In DNA, the CDR3 is TGTGCCAGCAGTTGGAGTACGGGGAACTATGGCTACACCTTC.

This clonotype occurred many times. The chain carries TRBV6-2 or TRBV6-3 and TRBJ1-1, with D perhaps matching TRBD1 (5 bases). The V end was cut by 10 bases, the J end by 0 bases, with 15 bases between. The germline V gene has CDR1 MNHEY and CDR2 SVGEGT. The CDR3 runs to 14 residues. The CDR3 is CATSSTEMNTEAFF. The CDR3 region has the DNA TGTGCCACCTCATCGACAGAGATGAACACTGAAGCTTTCTTT.

This clonotype was counted many times. V is TRBV29-1 and J is TRBJ1-1, with no clear D. Trimming took 8 bases from V and 0 from J, leaving 10 bases between them. This CDR3 has 12 residues. Germline loops: CDR1 SQVTM, CDR2 ANQGSEA. CDR3 loop: CSPLALNTEAFF. Written as DNA, the CDR3 is TGCAGCCCTCTGGCTTTGAACACTGAAGCTTTCTTT.

This chain uses TRBV24-1 with TRBJ1-1; 9 positions agree with TRBD1. CDR1 is KGHDR and CDR2 is SFDVKD in the germline V gene. J was trimmed by 1 base and V by 7 bases; bases with no gene match: 0. This CDR3 contains 13 residues. For the CDR3, the DNA is TGTGCCACCAGGGACAGGGGGAACACTGAAGCTTTCTTT. Protein product: CATRDRGNTEAFF.

This clonotype was counted between two and nine times. The V gene is TRBV28, the J gene TRBJ2-2; D is tentatively TRBD1 or TRBD2 (5 bases each). This CDR3 contains 15 residues. In germline, CDR1 is MDHEN, CDR2 SYDVKM. V lost 7 bases and J lost 2, with 14 bases in between. CDR3 sequence: CASTYPGTNTGELFF. The CDR3 DNA reads TGTGCCAGCACCTATCCGGGGACCAACACCGGGGAGCTGTTTTTT.

The chain combines TRBV7-8 with TRBJ2-7, with TRBD1 matching 10 bases. Germline V CDR1 and CDR2: SGHVS, FQNEAQ. CDR3 length equals 17 residues. Losses at the gene ends were 5 bases for V and 4 bases for J; bases not matched to a gene: 14. The CDR3 sequence: CASSPPGWDRGLYEQYF. CDR3 DNA: TGTGCCAGCAGCCCGCCGGGGTGGGACAGGGGTTTGTACGAGCAGTACTTC.

In DNA, the CDR3 is TGTGCCAGCTTAGGGACAGGGAGGGAGAAACTGTTTTTT. Its protein is CASLGTGREKLFF. The chain is built from TRBV12-3 or TRBV12-4 and TRBJ1-4; the match to TRBD1 covers 9 bases. Trimming cost V 8 bases and J 11 bases; bases outside gene matches: 9. The CDR3 sequence is 13 residues long.

This clonotype was detected ten times or more. V usage is TRBV2 and J usage is TRBJ2-1; TRBD2 matches at 10 bases. This CDR3 comprises 17 residues. CDR1 and CDR2 (germline): SNHLY, FYNNEI. Trimming removed 7 bases from V and 12 bases from J; junction bases left unmatched: 21. Here the CDR3 DNA reads TGTGCCAGCACCAAAACAAGAAGTTTCAGCGGGAGGGTAGGGCAGTTCTTC. It codes for CASTKTRSFSGRVGQFF.

This sequence joins TRBV20-1 and TRBJ2-5, with D possibly being TRBD2 (6 bases). V shed 6 bases and J shed 4 bases, with 9 bases lying between them. The germline gives CDR1 DFQATT, CDR2 SNEGSKA (reference sequence). The CDR3 covers 11 residues. The CDR3 sequence: CSAMGGETQYF. Here the CDR3 DNA reads TGCAGTGCAATGGGGGGAGAGACCCAGTACTTC.

The J gene is TRBJ1-1, the V gene TRBV30; no reliable D call. The CDR3 is made up of 12 amino acids. Germline V gene data show CDR1 as GTSNPN and CDR2 as SVGIG (reference sequence). Trimming took 2 bases from V and 2 from J, leaving 6 bases between them. Here the CDR3 DNA reads TGTGCCTGGAGTCCCAGTAACACTGAAGCTTTCTTT. It encodes CAWSPSNTEAFF. The complete variable domain, with remaining parts taken from reference TRBV30 and TRBJ1-1, reads SQTIHQWPATLVQPVGSPLSLECTVEGTSNPNLYWYRQAAGRGLQLLFYSVGIGQISSEVPQNLSASRPQDRQFILSSKKLLLSDSGFYLCAWSPSNTEAFFGQGTRLTVV.

The chain joins TRBV2 to TRBJ1-4; D might be TRBD1 (6 bases). The V end lost 2 bases, the J end lost 13 bases, and 17 bases lay between the germline ends. CDR1 and CDR2 from the germline V gene are SNHLY and FYNNEI. The CDR3 is 14 amino acids. The DNA for the CDR3 is TGTGCCAGCAGTGAAAAGGGGGGCCGCATGGGACTGTTTTTT. This encodes CASSEKGGRMGLFF.